This T cell receptor (beta chain) was sequenced for a study of blood T cells in healthy people across ages. Overall study results and limits: Possibly, changes in expanded clonotypes were confounded because donor CMV status was unknown. The recorded TCR beta diversity per million T cells decreased in a roughly linear manner with age.

Donors each provided 8 to 10 milliliters of peripheral blood. The authors ran a second PCR of 7 to 11 cycles using a sample-barcoded 5' primer and a J-beta primer mix. Through a template-switch adaptor with 12 random nucleotides, each cDNA molecule received a tag. One entry per CDR3 protein, called by TCRdb with MiXCR from the 5' RACE reads. The profile covers hundreds of thousands of distinct CDR3 sequences, with around 38% appearing a single time and about 30% taken by the ten largest. A remark on this clonotype: Its cognate antigen is unknown.

Germline loops: CDR1 MNHEY, CDR2 SMNVEV (reference sequence). V was pared by 5 bases and J by 8 bases, with 10 bases between. The CDR3 length is 12 residues. The TCR comes from a man of 80 years or more in good health. Specimen: blood. The V call is TRBV27, the J call TRBJ2-4; D is perhaps TRBD1 (6 bases). The DNA of the CDR3 is TGTGCCAGCAGTACAGGGCGGGACATTCAGTACTTC. It encodes CASSTGRDIQYF.